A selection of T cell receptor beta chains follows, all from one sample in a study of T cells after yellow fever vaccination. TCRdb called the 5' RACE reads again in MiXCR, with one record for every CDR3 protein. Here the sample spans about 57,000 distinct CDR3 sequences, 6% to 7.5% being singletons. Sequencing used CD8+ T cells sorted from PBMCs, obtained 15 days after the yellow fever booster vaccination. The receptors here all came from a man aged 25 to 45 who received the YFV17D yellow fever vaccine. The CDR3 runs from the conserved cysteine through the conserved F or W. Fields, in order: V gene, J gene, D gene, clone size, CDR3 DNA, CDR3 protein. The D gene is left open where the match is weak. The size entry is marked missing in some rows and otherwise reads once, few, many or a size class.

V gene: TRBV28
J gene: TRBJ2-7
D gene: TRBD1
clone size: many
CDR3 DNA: TGTGCCAGCAGACGCCGGACAGGGAACTACGAGCAGTACTTC
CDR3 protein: CASRRRTGNYEQYF

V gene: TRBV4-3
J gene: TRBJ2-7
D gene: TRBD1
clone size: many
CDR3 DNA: TGCGCCAGCAGCCAATCGGGGACAGGGTTGTACGAGCAGTACTTC
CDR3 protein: CASSQSGTGLYEQYF

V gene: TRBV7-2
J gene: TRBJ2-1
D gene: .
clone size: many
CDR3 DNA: TGTGCCAGCAGCACCGCGGGGGACAACTACAATGAGCAGTTCTTC
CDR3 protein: CASSTAGDNYNEQFF

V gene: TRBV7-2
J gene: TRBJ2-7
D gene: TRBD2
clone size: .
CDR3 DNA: TGTGCCAGCAGCTCACCGGGACTAGCGATCTACGAGCAGTACTTC
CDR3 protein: CASSSPGLAIYEQYF

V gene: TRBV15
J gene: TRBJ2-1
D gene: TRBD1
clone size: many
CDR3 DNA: TGTGCCACCAGCGCTGGACAGGGGGCGTCCTATGAGCAGTTCTTC
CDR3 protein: CATSAGQGASYEQFF

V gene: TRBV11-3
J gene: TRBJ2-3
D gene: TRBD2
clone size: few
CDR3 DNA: TGTGCCAGCAGCTTAGGAGCGGGATTTGGAGATACGCAGTATTTT
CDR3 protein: CASSLGAGFGDTQYF

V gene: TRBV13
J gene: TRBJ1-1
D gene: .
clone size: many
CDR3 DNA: TGTGCCAGCAGCTTGGGGGGACGGTCGAACACTGAAGCTTTCTTT
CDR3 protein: CASSLGGRSNTEAFF

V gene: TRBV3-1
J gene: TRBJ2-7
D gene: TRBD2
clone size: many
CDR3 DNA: TGTGCCAGCAGCCCGCCCGGACTAGCGGGAGGGGTTTTTGGCGAGCAGTACTTC
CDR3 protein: CASSPPGLAGGVFGEQYF

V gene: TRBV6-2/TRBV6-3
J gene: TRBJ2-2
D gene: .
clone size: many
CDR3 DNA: TGTGCCAGCAGTCTATTTCGGACCCCCAGGACCGGGGAGCTGTTTTTT
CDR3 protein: CASSLFRTPRTGELFF

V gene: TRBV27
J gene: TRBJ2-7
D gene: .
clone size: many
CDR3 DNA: TGTGCCAGCAGTTTAGTGGGGGGCGAACCTTCCTACGAGCAGTACTTC
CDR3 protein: CASSLVGGEPSYEQYF

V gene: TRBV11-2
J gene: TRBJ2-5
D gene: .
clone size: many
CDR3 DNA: TGTGCCAGCAGTCAGGGGGGGGCTGGGACAGAGACCCAGTACTTC
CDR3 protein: CASSQGGAGTETQYF

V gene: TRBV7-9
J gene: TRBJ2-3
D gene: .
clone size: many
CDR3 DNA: TGTGCCAGCAGCCCCTCCCGGAGGACAGCCGGTGGAGATACGCAGTATTTT
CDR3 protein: CASSPSRRTAGGDTQYF

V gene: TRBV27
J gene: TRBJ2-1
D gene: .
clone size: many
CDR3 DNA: TGTGCCAGCAGTTTATCAAGGGGTGGGAATGAGCAGTTCTTC
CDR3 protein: CASSLSRGGNEQFF

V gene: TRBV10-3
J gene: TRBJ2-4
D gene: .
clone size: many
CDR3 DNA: TGTGCCATCAGTGACCCTAGTATTGAGGCCAAAAACATTCAGTACTTC
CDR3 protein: CAISDPSIEAKNIQYF

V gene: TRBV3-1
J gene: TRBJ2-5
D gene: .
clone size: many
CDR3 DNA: TGTGCCAGCACAAGGGAGTACCCAGAGACCCAGTACTTC
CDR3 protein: CASTREYPETQYF

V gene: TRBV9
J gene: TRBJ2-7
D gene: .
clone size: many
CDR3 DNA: TGTGCCAGCAGCCCACCATCTCGAGAGCAGTACTTC
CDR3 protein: CASSPPSREQYF

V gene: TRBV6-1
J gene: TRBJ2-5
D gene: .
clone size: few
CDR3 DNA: TGTGCCAGCGCCCAGGACCAACTCGGGGAGACCCAGTACTTC
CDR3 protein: CASAQDQLGETQYF

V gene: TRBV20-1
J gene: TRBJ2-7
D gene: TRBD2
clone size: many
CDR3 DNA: TGCAGTGCTAGAGAGTTAGCGGGAGCAGGCGAGCAGTACTTC
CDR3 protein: CSARELAGAGEQYF

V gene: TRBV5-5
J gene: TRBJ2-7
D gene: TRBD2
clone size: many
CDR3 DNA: TGTGCCAGCAGCTTGGCCTCTGGCGGGAGTCGGTACGAGCAGTACTTC
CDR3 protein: CASSLASGGSRYEQYF

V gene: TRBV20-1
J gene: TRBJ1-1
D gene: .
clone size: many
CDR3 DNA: TGCAGTGCTAGGGATACAGGGATTGGGGACACTGAAGCTTTCTTT
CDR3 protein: CSARDTGIGDTEAFF

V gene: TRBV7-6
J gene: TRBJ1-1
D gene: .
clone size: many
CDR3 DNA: TGTGCCAGCAGCTCGAATTCTATGAACACTGAAGCTTTCTTT
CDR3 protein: CASSSNSMNTEAFF

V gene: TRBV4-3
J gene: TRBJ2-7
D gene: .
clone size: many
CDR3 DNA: TGCGCCAGCAGCCTCAACACCAACTACGAGCAGTACTTC
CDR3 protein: CASSLNTNYEQYF

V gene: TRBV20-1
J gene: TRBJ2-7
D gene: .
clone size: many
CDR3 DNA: TGCAGTGCTAGGGACGGGAGCTCCTACGAGCAGTACTTC
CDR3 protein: CSARDGSSYEQYF